This T cell receptor beta chain originates from a study of cytomegalovirus exposure and HLA in healthy donors. Study-wide results and limits: In most subjects, TCR beta sequences reportedly gave accurate predictions of HLA-A and HLA-B alleles.

The germline CDR1 and CDR2 sequences are MDHEN and SYDVKM. V dropped 6 bases and J dropped 7; count of bases not matched to a gene: 6. CDR3 length equals 13 residues. Points on this clone: Its matching antigen is unknown.

It was with 60 Vbeta and 13 Jbeta primers that the PCR ran. Repertoires were generated with immunoSEQ multiplex PCR, while TCRdb's copy carries only in-frame clones and drops some. The sample lists 150,000 to 200,000 clones, 65% to 90% occurring once. The chain links TRBV28 to TRBJ1-2; 9 bases fit TRBD1. The sequenced sample was PBMCs. The receptor's source is a man aged 50 to 59 in good health and CMV-seropositive. The CDR3 sequence is CASRDTGGFGYTF. The CDR3 coding sequence is TGTGCCAGCAGGGATACAGGGGGCTTTGGCTACACCTTC.